The 14 T cell receptor beta chains below were found in one sample sequenced in a study of T cell clonotyping in hematopoietic cell transplantation. Produced via immunoSEQ multiplex PCR; TCRdb's table is partial and in-frame only. The sample contains 15,000 to 20,000 clones, around 85% of which appear only once. The specimen was peripheral blood mononuclear cells. These receptor sequences come from a middle-aged woman in good health. Some clones in this sample may be carry-over from other donors' samples.

The genes are TRBV30 and TRBJ1-4, with unresolved D. The CDR3 covers 14 residues. V was cut by 0 bases and J by 5 bases, with 10 bases left in between. CDR1 and CDR2 (germline): GTSNPN, SVGIG (reference sequence). The CDR3, as DNA: TGTGCCTGGAGTGTATCGGTACAGAATGAAAAACTGTTTTTT. Translated, it gives CAWSVSVQNEKLFF.

This chain joins TRBV29-1 and TRBJ1-1; no clear D gene. Germline V lookup: CDR1 SQVTM, CDR2 ANQGSEA. There are 13 residues in the CDR3. Between the trimmed V and J ends, which lost 4 bases and 3 bases, there was a span of 12 bases. The CDR3 nucleotides are TGCAGCGTTGTGCGGGGTTTGGACACTGAAGCTTTCTTT. Protein: CSVVRGLDTEAFF.

This clone occurred a few times. The genes are TRBV29-1 and TRBJ2-7, with TRBD2 as a possible D gene (6 bases). The CDR3 loop spans 12 amino acids. Germline lookup yields CDR1 SQVTM and CDR2 ANQGSEA. Trimming removed 3 bases at V and 6 bases at J, with 12 bases between. The CDR3 sequence: CSVDVGTSEQYF. CDR3 DNA: TGCAGCGTTGACGTCGGGACTTCCGAGCAGTACTTC.

This rearrangement joins TRBV28 to TRBJ1-1, with unresolved D. Germline CDR1 MDHEN, CDR2 SYDVKM. Trimming pared 1 base from V and 7 bases from J, leaving 19 bases between. This CDR3 has 16 residues. CDR3 amino acids: CASSLLWGIDVIEAFF. The CDR3 DNA sequence: TGTGCCAGCAGTTTATTGTGGGGAATAGACGTCATTGAAGCTTTCTTT. The full variable domain, its missing parts supplied by reference TRBV28 and TRBJ1-1, is DVKVTQSSRYLVKRTGEKVFLECVQDMDHENMFWYRQDPGLGLRLIYFSYDVKMKEKGDIPEGYSVSREKKERFSLILESASTNQTSMYLCASSLLWGIDVIEAFFGQGTRLTVV.

CDR3 sequence reads: CASSQDSRQVEPYEQYF. CDR3 DNA sequence: TGCGCCAGCAGCCAAGATTCCCGACAGGTGGAACCCTACGAGCAGTACTTC. The V and J genes are TRBV4-3 and TRBJ2-7; TRBD1 is a possible D gene (6 bases). Germline CDR1 reads LGHNA; CDR2 reads YSLEER. This CDR3 spans 17 amino acids. The V end was cut by 0 bases, the J end by 2 bases, with 17 bases between.

This chain joins TRBV4-1 and TRBJ1-5; D may be TRBD1 (6 bases). In germline, CDR1 is MGHRA, CDR2 YSYEKL. The CDR3 is 14 residues long. The V gene lost 2 bases and the J gene lost 6 bases, with 11 bases spanning the gap. The CDR3 here is CASSQSDRRQPQHF. CDR3 DNA sequence: TGCGCCAGCAGCCAATCCGACAGGCGTCAGCCCCAGCATTTT.

The chain carries TRBV28 and TRBJ2-7, with TRBD2 matching 14 bases. The germline V gene has CDR1 MDHEN and CDR2 SYDVKM. Unmatched junction bases numbered 12, after V lost 2 bases and J lost 3 bases. The CDR3 runs 19 residues. Here the CDR3 reads CASSLSLLGLAGDSYEQYF. Here the CDR3 DNA reads TGTGCCAGCAGTTTAAGTTTACTGGGACTAGCGGGGGACAGCTACGAGCAGTACTTC.

The V gene is TRBV7-2, the J gene TRBJ2-3; either TRBD1 or TRBD2 may fit D (5 bases each). Germline V CDR1 and CDR2: SGHTA, FQGNSA. This CDR3 region has 13 residues. V shed 5 bases and J shed 0 bases, with 6 bases lying between them. The CDR3 protein is CASSRDSTDTQYF. CDR3 nucleotide sequence: TGTGCCAGCAGCCGGGACAGCACAGATACGCAGTATTTT. Full variable domain (outside the CDR3, taken from reference TRBV7-2 and TRBJ2-3): GAGVSQSPSNKVTEKGKDVELRCDPISGHTALYWYRQSLGQGLEFLIYFQGNSAPDKSGLPSDRFSAERTGGSVSTLTIQRTQQEDSAVYLCASSRDSTDTQYFGPGTRLTVL.

This clone was recorded only once. The CDR3 DNA follows: TGTGCCAGCAGCTTGATGGCGACGACAGTCATGGGGGGCTACACCTTC. Its translation is CASSLMATTVMGGYTF. This chain joins TRBV5-6 and TRBJ1-2; D is perhaps TRBD1 (5 bases). CDR1 SGHDT and CDR2 YYEEEE come from the germline V gene. The CDR3 consists of 16 residues. V dropped 1 base and J dropped 8 bases, with 21 bases sitting between them.

The chain is built from TRBV2 and TRBJ2-1, with unresolved D. CDR3 length: 11 residues. The ends were cut back, 5 bases at V and 6 bases at J, with 5 bases in the middle. The germline CDR1 and CDR2 sequences are SNHLY and FYNNEI. The CDR3 here is CASSYSNEQFF. The CDR3, as DNA: TGTGCCAGCAGTTACAGCAATGAGCAGTTCTTC.

This clone showed up just once. J is TRBJ1-1 and V is TRBV29-1; 7 bases are a match to TRBD1. Germline V CDR1 and CDR2: SQVTM, ANQGSEA. This CDR3 is 12 amino acids long. V lost 4 bases to trimming and J lost 7 bases; unmatched junction nucleotides: 6. This CDR3 is CSVGDSSGEAFF. Here the CDR3 DNA reads TGCAGCGTTGGGGACAGTTCTGGTGAAGCTTTCTTT.

DNA of the CDR3: TGCAGCGTTGAAGGCGGACAGGGGTGGGATACGCAGTATTTT. Translated: CSVEGGQGWDTQYF. The chain joins TRBV29-1 to TRBJ2-3; 9 nucleotides line up with TRBD1. Per the germline V gene, CDR1 is SQVTM and CDR2 is ANQGSEA. Unmatched junction bases numbered 5, after V lost 1 base and J lost 6 bases. The CDR3 has 14 residues.

The chain has TRBV6-5 and TRBJ2-3; D is unclear. CDR3 length equals 13 residues. Germline V lookup: CDR1 MNHEY, CDR2 SVGAGI. V shed 4 bases and J shed 1 base, with 6 bases lying between them. This CDR3 reads CASSLFGTDTQYF. The CDR3 coding sequence is TGTGCCAGCAGTTTGTTCGGCACAGATACGCAGTATTTT.

This chain joins TRBV29-1 and TRBJ1-4; D remains unclear. Germline CDR1 SQVTM, CDR2 ANQGSEA. This CDR3 has 12 amino acids. The V end was cut by 6 bases, the J end by 1 base, with 6 bases between. In DNA, the CDR3 is TGCAGCGTGCGAGTAACTAATGAAAAACTGTTTTTT. It specifies CSVRVTNEKLFF.